The 5 T cell receptor beta chains listed next were all sequenced from one sample in a study of blood T cells in healthy people across ages. Alongside a J-beta primer mix, a sample-barcoded 5' primer served in a second PCR lasting about 6 to 11 cycles. MiXCR, applied by TCRdb to the 5' RACE reads, yields one record per CDR3 protein. Among about 810,000 distinct CDR3 sequences listed, roughly 40% were seen once. Sequencing was carried out using blood. These receptors originate from a man aged 18-30 years in good health.

This clonotype was seen just once. The V call is TRBV20-1, the J call TRBJ2-1; 12 positions agree with TRBD2. Germline V gives CDR1 DFQATT, CDR2 SNEGSKA (reference sequence). The V segment lost 1 base and the J segment 9 bases; nucleotides outside the gene matches: 4. The CDR3 spans 14 residues. The chain's CDR3 is CSARGTSGILEQFF. Written as DNA, the CDR3 is TGCAGTGCTAGAGGGACTAGCGGGATTCTTGAGCAGTTCTTC.

At least ten counts were recorded for this clonotype. The chain joins TRBV20-1 to TRBJ2-1, with 7 positions matching TRBD1. Germline V gene lookup returns CDR1 DFQATT and CDR2 SNEGSKA (reference sequence). This CDR3 region has 12 residues. J was trimmed by 5 bases and V by 7 bases; bases with no gene match: 5. The CDR3 spells CSGNRGNNEQFF. CDR3 in DNA: TGCAGTGGGAACAGGGGTAACAATGAGCAGTTCTTC.

This clonotype was observed a few times. The chain recombines TRBV3-1 with TRBJ1-1; D is undetermined. Germline CDR1 and CDR2: LGHDT and YNNKEL (reference sequence). With 3 bases removed from V and 4 bases from J, the gap between germline ends came to 9 bases. This CDR3 has 13 amino acids. CDR3 DNA: TGTGCCAGCAGCCAGACCCACCGCACTGAAGCTTTCTTT. Translation gives CASSQTHRTEAFF.

The chain employs TRBV4-3 and TRBJ1-4; D is ambiguous. The CDR3 length is 17 residues. Germline CDR1 LGHNA, CDR2 YSLEER. The V and J ends lost 0 bases and 5 bases respectively, with 16 bases between them. CDR3 loop: CASSQDRRKWENEKLFF. DNA of the CDR3: TGCGCCAGCAGCCAAGATAGGCGAAAGTGGGAAAATGAAAAACTGTTTTTT.

This clonotype came up a few times. The V and J genes are TRBV2 and TRBJ1-2; 9 nucleotides agree with TRBD1. The CDR3 totals 14 residues. CDR1 is SNHLY, CDR2 FYNNEI, per germline. Losses at the gene ends were 7 bases for V and 6 bases for J; bases not matched to a gene: 9. CDR3 DNA: TGTGCCAGCATCCCGGGACAGGGTGCGAATGGCTACACCTTC. Translating it yields CASIPGQGANGYTF.